Below, 9 T cell receptor beta chains from the same sample are listed, as sequenced in a study of blood T cell repertoires in COVID-19. Produced via immunoSEQ multiplex PCR; TCRdb's table is partial and in-frame only. The sample holds about 230,000 clones, 81% seen once. The sequenced sample was peripheral blood. The receptor source for this set is a woman at least 80 years old with acute or convalescent COVID-19.

In its sample, this clone was seen once. CDR3 sequence (DNA): TGTGCCAGCAGCCATCGCGGACTAGCGGGAGGTTTCTCCTACAATGAGCAGTTCTTC. This gives the protein CASSHRGLAGGFSYNEQFF. The chain links TRBV4-2 to TRBJ2-1; 14 bases are shared with TRBD2. Per germline, CDR1 LGHNA and CDR2 YNFKEQ. There are 19 residues in the CDR3. The V segment lost 3 bases and the J segment 0 bases; nucleotides outside the gene matches: 7.

The chain combines TRBV7-2 with TRBJ2-5; the D gene is possibly TRBD2 (5 bases). V lost 3 bases, J lost 2 bases, and 16 bases lay in between. Germline V CDR1 and CDR2: SGHTA, FQGNSA. The CDR3 has 16 residues. The chain's CDR3 is CASSLRKLGLQETQYF. The CDR3 nucleotides read TGTGCCAGCAGCTTGAGGAAACTAGGGTTACAAGAGACCCAGTACTTC.

The chain uses TRBV11-1 and TRBJ2-5; TRBD1 agrees at 11 bases. Germline lookup yields CDR1 SGHAT and CDR2 FQDESV (reference sequence). The CDR3 sequence is 15 residues long. The V gene end was trimmed by 6 bases and the J gene end by 5 bases; junction bases not matched to a gene: 8. CDR3 sequence (DNA): TGTGCCAGCAGTATGCGGACAGGGGGCGCGGAGACCCAGTACTTC. It translates to CASSMRTGGAETQYF.

This clone has a handful of counts. This chain uses TRBV6-5 with TRBJ1-6, with unresolved D. CDR1 and CDR2 (germline): MNHEY, SVGAGI. The CDR3 runs 16 residues. Trimming removed 0 bases from V and 5 bases from J, with 11 bases in between. In DNA, the CDR3 is TGTGCCAGCAGTTACTCGATTCCGGGGAATAATTCACCCCTCCACTTT. This sequence encodes CASSYSIPGNNSPLHF.

The rearrangement joins TRBV19 to TRBJ1-2; 9 positions agree with TRBD1. The germline CDR1 and CDR2 sequences are LNHDA and SQIVND (reference sequence). The ends lost 4 bases at V and 3 bases at J; junction bases unmatched: 3. The CDR3 sequence is 14 residues long. The CDR3 DNA reads as TGTGCCAGTAGTACCAGGACAGGGGACTATGGCTACACCTTC. It codes for CASSTRTGDYGYTF.

The J gene is TRBJ2-2, the V gene TRBV19; D not certain. The germline V and J ends were trimmed by 1 base and 2 bases, with 14 bases remaining between them. The CDR3 has 17 amino acids. Per the germline V gene, CDR1 is LNHDA and CDR2 is SQIVND (reference sequence). The DNA for the CDR3 is TGTGCCAGTAGTATAGTTCGAGCCGATGTAAACACCGGGGAGCTGTTTTTT. Encoded protein: CASSIVRADVNTGELFF.

The chain joins TRBV30 to TRBJ2-7, with a weak D call TRBD2 (5 bases). Looked up from germline, CDR1 is GTSNPN and CDR2 is SVGIG (reference sequence). The CDR3 sequence is 14 residues long. The V gene lost 2 bases and the J gene lost 0 bases, with 11 bases spanning the gap. In DNA form, the CDR3 reads TGTGCCTGGAGTCCTAGCCTGAGCTCCTACGAGCAGTACTTC. Protein product: CAWSPSLSSYEQYF.

The chain carries TRBV5-1 and TRBJ2-5; 9 bases agree with TRBD2. CDR1 and CDR2 from the germline V gene are SGHRS and YFSETQ. Losses at the gene ends were 4 bases for V and 3 bases for J; bases not matched to a gene: 4. This CDR3 has 14 residues. CDR3 sequence (DNA): TGCGCCAGCAGCATTAGCGGGGGTGAAGAGACCCAGTACTTC. It yields the protein CASSISGGEETQYF.

The V and J genes are TRBV18 and TRBJ2-7; 7 nucleotides match TRBD1. The V gene's germline CDR1 is KGHSH and CDR2 LQKENI. The CDR3 contains 15 residues. V shed 6 bases, J shed 5 bases, and the junction held 13 bases outside the gene matches. The DNA for the CDR3 is TGTGCCAGCTCCCAAGGGGGCGTAGGTATCGACGAGCAGTACTTC. It encodes CASSQGGVGIDEQYF.